Sequencing of this TCR beta chain was carried out in a study of blood T cell repertoires in COVID-19. Germline values: CDR1 MDHEN, CDR2 SYDVKM. The CDR3 covers 17 residues. V dropped 2 bases and J dropped 6; count of bases not matched to a gene: 8. Per the authors' pipeline: Amplifying reference gene primers gave estimates of nucleated cell counts. Sequenced by immunoSEQ multiplex PCR; TCRdb stores in-frame clones only, minus some. V, J and clone size reflect that table, while D and trimming were determined from the DNA. Of around 40,000 clones in the sample, 70% to 80% were seen once. The TCR was taken from a man aged 70 or older with acute or convalescent COVID-19. What was sequenced was peripheral blood. This chain links TRBV28 with TRBJ2-7; 15 bases are shared with TRBD2. CDR3 DNA: TGTGCCAGCAGTTTAGGGACTAGCGGGAGGAGGGGGGCCGAGCAGTACTTC. Its translation is CASSLGTSGRRGAEQYF.